The present entry profiles one T cell receptor (beta chain) with its context. Method: immunoSEQ multiplex PCR; TCRdb's copy keeps in-frame clones and lacks some. In the table there are some 49,000 clones, about 86% of which are singletons. From germline, CDR1 is MGHRA and CDR2 YSYEKL. Germline trimming cut 0 bases from V and 4 bases from J; bases unmatched to any gene: 5. The CDR3 is 16 residues long. This entry comes from a study of control samples from healthy donors and cancer patients. The source material was PBMCs. V and J are TRBV4-1 and TRBJ1-5; TRBD1 aligns across 8 bases. This sequence originates from a woman in her 50s with lung cancer. The CDR3 sequence: CASSQDGTGGNQPQHF. The CDR3 bases are TGCGCCAGCAGCCAAGATGGAACAGGGGGAAATCAGCCCCAGCATTTT.